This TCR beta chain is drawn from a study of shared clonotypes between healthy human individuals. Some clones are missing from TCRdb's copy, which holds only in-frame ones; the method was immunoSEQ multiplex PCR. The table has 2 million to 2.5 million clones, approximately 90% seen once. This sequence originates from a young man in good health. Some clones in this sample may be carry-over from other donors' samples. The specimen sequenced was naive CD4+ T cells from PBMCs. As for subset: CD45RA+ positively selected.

The CDR3: CASSLVVGRGETQYF. The CDR3 nucleotides read TGTGCCAGCAGCTTAGTGGTTGGCAGGGGGGAGACCCAGTACTTC. The chain carries TRBV7-2 and TRBJ2-5; 7 bases map to TRBD1. Germline CDR1 reads SGHTA; CDR2 reads FQGNSA. This CDR3 comprises 15 residues. With V trimmed by 1 base and J by 5 bases, 7 bases remained unmatched.